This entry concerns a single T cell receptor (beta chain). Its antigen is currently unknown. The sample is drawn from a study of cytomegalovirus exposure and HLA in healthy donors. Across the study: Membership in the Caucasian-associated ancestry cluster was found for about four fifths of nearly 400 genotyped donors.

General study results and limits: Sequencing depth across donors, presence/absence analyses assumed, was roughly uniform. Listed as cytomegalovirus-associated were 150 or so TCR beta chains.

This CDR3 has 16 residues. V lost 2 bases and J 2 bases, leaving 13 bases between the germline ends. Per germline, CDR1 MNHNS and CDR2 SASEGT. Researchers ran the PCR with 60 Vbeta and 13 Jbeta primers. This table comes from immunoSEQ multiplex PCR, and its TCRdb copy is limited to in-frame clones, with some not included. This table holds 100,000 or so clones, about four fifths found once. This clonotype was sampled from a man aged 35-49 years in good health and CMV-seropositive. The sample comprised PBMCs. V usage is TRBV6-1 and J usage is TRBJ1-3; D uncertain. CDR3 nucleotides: TGTGCCAGCAGTGAACCTGGGGAGAACACTGGAAACACCATATATTTT. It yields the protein CASSEPGENTGNTIYF.